The 28 T cell receptor beta chains in this list originate from one sample, sequenced in a study of T cell responses to AZD1222 COVID-19 vaccine. This table comes from immunoSEQ multiplex PCR, and its TCRdb copy is limited to in-frame clones, with some not included. The sample includes 190,000 or so clones, roughly 92% of them seen just once. This sample comprised peripheral blood, obtained 28 days after the second AZD1222 dose. All receptors derive from an adult who received the AZD1222 COVID-19 vaccine.

The table lists this clone with a few counts. The chain joins TRBV7-4 to TRBJ1-1, with 8 bases fitting TRBD1. This CDR3 has 17 amino acids. From germline, CDR1 is SGHVT and CDR2 SQSDAQ. Unmatched junction bases numbered 11, after V lost 0 bases and J lost 5 bases. The CDR3: CASSLALNAGGCTEAFF. CDR3 nucleotides: TGTGCCAGCAGCTTAGCGCTAAACGCAGGGGGCTGTACTGAAGCTTTCTTT.

This chain connects TRBV14 to TRBJ1-6; D is unresolved. The V gene's germline CDR1 is SGHDN and CDR2 FVKESK. CDR3 length: 13 residues. V was shortened by 2 bases and J by 8 bases, with 7 bases between the two germline ends. The CDR3, as DNA: TGTGCCAGCAGCCAATTCCGGGATTCACCCCTCCACTTT. The encoded protein is CASSQFRDSPLHF.

The chain links TRBV28 to TRBJ1-6, with D hard to call. This CDR3 has 12 residues. The germline V and J ends were trimmed by 4 bases and 13 bases, with 11 bases remaining between them. Per the germline V gene, CDR1 is MDHEN and CDR2 is SYDVKM. In DNA, the CDR3 is TGTGCCAGCAGTTCCCCCTCCCGGCCCCTCCACTTT. Amino acids: CASSSPSRPLHF.

The chain recombines TRBV4-2 with TRBJ1-2, with 8 bases identical to TRBD1. The CDR3 sequence is 16 residues long. The J segment lost 6 bases and the V segment lost 0 bases, leaving 9 bases of the junction unmatched. The germline V gene has CDR1 LGHNA and CDR2 YNFKEQ. The CDR3 DNA reads TGTGCCAGCAGCCAAGATCGGGGCAGGGGGCAGGATGGCTACACCTTC. Protein sequence: CASSQDRGRGQDGYTF.

CDR3 protein: CASSPPPFGLGGSPLHF. CDR3 coding DNA: TGTGCCAGCAGTCCCCCACCGTTCGGTCTAGGAGGATCACCCCTCCACTTT. The chain joins TRBV28 to TRBJ1-6; D is ambiguous. CDR3 size: 17 residues. V was pared by 5 bases and J by 10 bases, with 24 bases between. Germline assignment: CDR1 MDHEN and CDR2 SYDVKM.

The rearrangement links TRBV6-1 to TRBJ1-4, with D perhaps matching TRBD1 (6 bases). V lost 5 bases to trimming and J lost 9 bases, with 22 bases between them. The CDR3 is 16 residues long. Looked up from germline, CDR1 is MNHNS and CDR2 is SASEGT. The CDR3 region is CASSQGSRGMMKKLFF. The CDR3 DNA sequence: TGTGCCAGCAGTCAAGGGTCCAGGGGTATGATGAAAAAACTGTTTTTT.

The chain uses TRBV4-3 and TRBJ2-7; 10 positions match TRBD2. V gave up 4 bases and J gave up 0 bases; unmatched junction bases: 6. Germline assignment: CDR1 LGHNA and CDR2 YSLEER. This CDR3 spans 16 amino acids. This CDR3 is CASSRFTSGDSYEQYF. The DNA for the CDR3 is TGCGCCAGCAGCCGATTCACTAGCGGGGACTCCTACGAGCAGTACTTC.

The genes are TRBV19 and TRBJ1-1; a possible D gene is TRBD1 (5 bases). The CDR3 has 12 residues. Looked up from germline, CDR1 is LNHDA and CDR2 is SQIVND (reference sequence). The germline V and J ends were trimmed by 7 bases and 4 bases, with 10 bases remaining between them. The CDR3 DNA follows: TGTGCCAGTAACAGGTTCGGCACTGAAGCTTTCTTT. Its protein product is CASNRFGTEAFF.

CDR3 loop: CASTWGAGANVLTF. DNA for the CDR3: TGTGCCAGCACCTGGGGTGCCGGGGCCAACGTCCTGACTTTC. The rearrangement links TRBV11-1 to TRBJ2-6; D remains ambiguous. Looked up from germline, CDR1 is SGHAT and CDR2 is FQDESV (reference sequence). The CDR3 consists of 14 residues. V was pared by 7 bases and J by 4 bases, with 11 bases between.

V gene TRBV5-4 combines with J gene TRBJ2-5, with D possibly matching TRBD2 (6 bases). The CDR3 has 14 residues. V was clipped by 4 bases and J by 5 bases, with 15 bases between them. CDR1 is SGHNT and CDR2 is YYREEE in the germline V gene (reference sequence). The CDR3 sequence: CASSPGGVRETQYF. The CDR3 coding sequence is TGTGCCAGCAGCCCCGGCGGGGTGCGGGAGACCCAGTACTTC.

This clone was seen just once. The chain links TRBV29-1 to TRBJ1-2; D is unclear. The CDR3 runs to 11 residues. V was shortened by 3 bases and J by 6 bases, with 8 bases between the two germline ends. Per germline, CDR1 SQVTM and CDR2 ANQGSEA. CDR3 DNA sequence: TGCAGCGTTGAGAGCAGAGATGGCTACACCTTC. Translating gives CSVESRDGYTF.

J is TRBJ2-7 and V is TRBV18, with 8 positions matching TRBD1. The CDR3 runs 14 residues. The junction had 8 bases not matched to a gene; V was cut back by 6 bases and J by 4 bases. In germline, CDR1 is KGHSH, CDR2 LQKENI. The CDR3 DNA follows: TGTGCCAGCTCGCCCGACAGGGGAAGGTACGAGCAGTACTTC. Residues: CASSPDRGRYEQYF.

The chain recombines TRBV6-5 with TRBJ2-2, with a tentative D call TRBD2 (6 bases). Trimming shortened V by 6 bases and J by 7 bases, and 6 bases separated the two germline ends. This CDR3 is built from 11 residues. Germline V gene sequence: CDR1 MNHEY, CDR2 SVGAGI. CDR3 amino acids: CASRAGGELFF. As DNA, the CDR3 is TGTGCCAGCAGAGCGGGCGGGGAGCTGTTTTTT.

J is TRBJ1-2 and V is TRBV5-1, with a possible D match to TRBD1 (6 bases). The V end lost 4 bases, the J end lost 6 bases, and 22 bases lay between the germline ends. The CDR3 consists of 16 residues. In germline, CDR1 is SGHRS, CDR2 YFSETQ. The chain's CDR3 is CASSQGQTPPLDGYTF. As DNA, the CDR3 is TGCGCCAGCAGCCAGGGACAAACTCCGCCTCTCGATGGCTACACCTTC. The entire variable domain, with the rest obtained from reference TRBV5-1 and TRBJ1-2, is as follows: KAGVTQTPRYLIKTRGQQVTLSCSPISGHRSVSWYQQTPGQGLQFLFEYFSETQRNKGNFPGRFSGRQFSNSRSEMNVSTLELGDSALYLCASSQGQTPPLDGYTFGSGTRLTVV.

The chain combines TRBV5-8 with TRBJ1-2; 11 nucleotides agree with TRBD1. Germline V gives CDR1 SGHTS, CDR2 YDEGEE. After removal of 0 bases from V and 3 bases from J, the junction contained 10 bases not matched to a gene. This CDR3 region has 18 residues. CDR3 nucleotides: TGTGCCAGCAGCTTGGGTCGAACGGGACAGGGGGTTTACTATGGCTACACCTTC. This translates into CASSLGRTGQGVYYGYTF.

The rearrangement joins TRBV7-3 to TRBJ2-1; TRBD1 is a possible D gene (6 bases). Germline CDR1 SGHTA, CDR2 FQGTGA. V lost 8 bases and J 2 bases, leaving 10 bases between the germline ends. The CDR3 spans 13 residues. The CDR3: CASQAGAYNEQFF. The CDR3 DNA reads TGTGCCAGCCAAGCAGGGGCCTACAATGAGCAGTTCTTC.

The CDR3, as DNA: TGTGCCAGCAGCCCAATACAGGGGATTGGCAATCAGCCCCAGCATTTT. Translation: CASSPIQGIGNQPQHF. J is TRBJ1-5 and V is TRBV27; TRBD1 matches at 7 bases. This CDR3 is built from 16 residues. V lost 6 bases and J lost 2; bases outside the gene matches: 10. Germline values: CDR1 MNHEY, CDR2 SMNVEV (reference sequence).

This chain connects TRBV7-9 to TRBJ2-5, with 9 positions matching TRBD2. CDR3 length: 13 amino acids. Trimming removed 3 bases from V and 4 bases from J; junction bases left unmatched: 0. In germline, CDR1 is SEHNR, CDR2 FQNEAQ (reference sequence). CDR3 in amino acids: CASSFSGGETQYF. The CDR3 DNA reads as TGTGCCAGCAGCTTTAGCGGGGGAGAGACCCAGTACTTC.

The chain carries TRBV7-2 and TRBJ2-3; D unclear. V was cut by 4 bases and J by 7 bases, with 9 bases left in between. This CDR3 is built from 12 residues. Germline loops: CDR1 SGHTA, CDR2 FQGNSA. The CDR3 nucleotides read TGTGCCAGCAGCTCCGACCCTTATACGCAGTATTTT. Amino acid sequence: CASSSDPYTQYF.

J is TRBJ1-5 and V is TRBV5-1; D remains unclear. Germline CDR1 reads SGHRS; CDR2 reads YFSETQ. This CDR3 contains 17 residues. Trimming pared 9 bases from V and 0 bases from J, leaving 22 bases between. CDR3: CATPRSEANYSNQPQHF. DNA of the CDR3: TGCGCCACCCCGCGTTCGGAGGCGAACTATAGCAATCAGCCCCAGCATTTT. Together with reference TRBV5-1 and TRBJ1-5, the CDR3 gives the full variable domain: KAGVTQTPRYLIKTRGQQVTLSCSPISGHRSVSWYQQTPGQGLQFLFEYFSETQRNKGNFPGRFSGRQFSNSRSEMNVSTLELGDSALYLCATPRSEANYSNQPQHFGDGTRLSIL.

The chain employs TRBV28 and TRBJ1-5, with 7 nucleotides matching TRBD1. Germline V lookup: CDR1 MDHEN, CDR2 SYDVKM. Trimming cost V 6 bases and J 0 bases; bases outside gene matches: 8. The length of the CDR3 is 16 residues. CDR3: CASREPGTVSNQPQHF. The CDR3 bases are TGTGCCAGCAGGGAACCCGGGACAGTTAGCAATCAGCCCCAGCATTTT.

The chain employs TRBV9 and TRBJ2-2; D not resolved. Germline V gene sequence: CDR1 SGDLS, CDR2 YYNGEE. Trimming stripped 0 bases from V and 1 base from J, with 4 bases between. The CDR3 is 14 residues long. The chain's CDR3 is CASSVEGNTGELFF. The CDR3 bases are TGTGCCAGCAGCGTAGAGGGGAACACCGGGGAGCTGTTTTTT.

The J gene is TRBJ2-1, the V gene TRBV11-1; TRBD1 might be the D (5 bases). Germline V gene data show CDR1 as SGHAT and CDR2 as FQDESV (reference sequence). Trimming pared 0 bases from V and 6 bases from J, leaving 12 bases between. The CDR3 totals 15 residues. CDR3 residues: CASSLAGWQGNEQFF. CDR3 DNA sequence: TGTGCCAGCAGCTTAGCCGGTTGGCAGGGCAATGAGCAGTTCTTC.

V gene TRBV24-1 combines with J gene TRBJ1-1; 9 bases match TRBD1. This CDR3 has 15 residues. Germline trimming cut 7 bases from V and 7 bases from J; bases unmatched to any gene: 12. Germline-derived CDR1 and CDR2 are KGHDR and SFDVKD. This CDR3 reads CATSDKNPGQGEAFF. The CDR3 nucleotides read TGTGCCACCAGCGACAAAAACCCGGGACAGGGTGAAGCTTTCTTT.

This sequence joins TRBV7-8 and TRBJ1-6; D is perhaps TRBD1 (6 bases). The V end was cut by 2 bases, the J end by 7 bases, with 15 bases between. Germline V CDR1 and CDR2: SGHVS, FQNEAQ. This CDR3 spans 16 amino acids. The CDR3 is CASSLWSTGTNSPLHF. The CDR3 nucleotides read TGTGCCAGCAGCTTATGGTCTACAGGGACAAATTCACCCCTCCACTTT.

V gene TRBV30 combines with J gene TRBJ2-5; D ambiguous. V was trimmed by 0 bases and J by 5 bases, leaving 7 bases between them. CDR1 and CDR2 (germline): GTSNPN, SVGIG (reference sequence). This CDR3 contains 12 residues. CDR3 bases: TGTGCCTGGAGTGTACAAGGGGAGACCCAGTACTTC. Translating gives CAWSVQGETQYF.

The CDR3 here is CASSAPTQGIVHGYTF. CDR3 in DNA: TGTGCCAGCAGCGCCCCCACCCAGGGAATAGTCCATGGCTACACCTTC. The rearrangement joins TRBV9 to TRBJ1-2; the D gene is possibly TRBD1 (5 bases). The V gene lost 3 bases and the J gene lost 6 bases, with 21 bases spanning the gap. This CDR3 spans 16 amino acids. Germline values: CDR1 SGDLS, CDR2 YYNGEE.

The chain uses TRBV7-8 and TRBJ2-3; D unclear. The V gene lost 6 bases and the J gene lost 1 base, with 11 bases spanning the gap. Germline lookup yields CDR1 SGHVS and CDR2 FQNEAQ. CDR3 length: 14 amino acids. This CDR3 reads CASSFSTGTDTQYF. CDR3 nucleotide sequence: TGTGCCAGCAGTTTCTCGACTGGCACAGATACGCAGTATTTT.